The 10 T cell receptor beta chains below were found in one sample sequenced in a study of blood T cell repertoires in COVID-19. Sequenced by immunoSEQ multiplex PCR; TCRdb stores in-frame clones only, minus some. The profile shows roughly 240,000 clones, over 80% of them singletons. Material for sequencing was PBMCs or T cells enriched from blood (not recorded which). The receptor source for this set is a man aged 45-65 years who had been exposed to COVID-19.

V gene TRBV7-8 combines with J gene TRBJ1-6, with 7 bases aligning to TRBD1. Germline CDR1 and CDR2: SGHVS and FQNEAQ. The CDR3 sequence is 14 residues long. V lost 3 bases to trimming and J lost 9 bases; unmatched junction nucleotides: 5. CDR3 sequence: CASSLTGFGSPLHF. The CDR3 region has the DNA TGTGCCAGCAGCTTGACAGGGTTCGGTTCACCCCTCCACTTT.

The chain has TRBV6-5 and TRBJ1-6; maybe TRBD1 (5 bases). Germline values: CDR1 MNHEY, CDR2 SVGAGI. Trimming removed 2 bases from V and 9 bases from J, with 11 bases in between. The CDR3 length is 14 residues. This CDR3 is CASSYARDASPLHF. CDR3 nucleotide sequence: TGTGCCAGCAGTTACGCCAGGGATGCTTCACCCCTCCACTTT.

The V and J genes are TRBV18 and TRBJ1-1, with D possibly matching TRBD1 (6 bases). CDR1 KGHSH and CDR2 LQKENI come from the germline V gene. V lost 3 bases and J lost 1, with 15 bases in between. The CDR3 is 16 residues long. The CDR3 coding sequence is TGTGCCAGCTCACCCTTCGATCCGGGACAGAACACTGAAGCTTTCTTT. Translating gives CASSPFDPGQNTEAFF.

This clone was found once. CDR3 sequence: CASSQARAETQYF. The CDR3 DNA reads TGTGCCAGCAGCCAAGCGAGGGCCGAGACCCAGTACTTC. The rearrangement links TRBV14 to TRBJ2-5, with D perhaps TRBD2 (5 bases). V shed 1 base and J shed 5 bases, with 8 bases lying between them. Germline V gene data show CDR1 as SGHDN and CDR2 as FVKESK. CDR3 size: 13 residues.

The chain combines TRBV3-1 (or the pseudogene TRBV3-2) with TRBJ1-1; D is ambiguous. The germline V gene has CDR1 LGHDT and CDR2 YNNKEL (reference sequence). There are 13 residues in the CDR3. The V and J ends lost 7 bases and 0 bases respectively, with 9 bases between them. The CDR3 sequence: CASTSRLNTEAFF. The CDR3 DNA reads as TGTGCCAGCACTTCGCGCCTGAACACTGAAGCTTTCTTT.

The chain couples TRBV23-1 to TRBJ2-1, with 7 bases that match TRBD1. TRBV23-1 carries the ORF label, with uncertain function. CDR3 length: 14 residues. J gave up 6 bases and V 6 bases, and 8 bases lay outside the gene matches. The CDR3 coding sequence is TGCGCCAGCAGACACCGGGACAGCATCAATGAGCAGTTCTTC. Translation gives CASRHRDSINEQFF.

The chain carries TRBV7-3 and TRBJ2-3, with 9 nucleotides matching TRBD2. The CDR3 is made up of 16 amino acids. The germline V gene has CDR1 SGHTA and CDR2 FQGTGA. Germline trimming cut 1 base from V and 6 bases from J; bases unmatched to any gene: 8. In DNA, the CDR3 is TGTGCCAGCAGCTTAAACTCCCTAGCGGGGAGGGATACGCAGTATTTT. It translates to CASSLNSLAGRDTQYF.

The V call is TRBV15, the J call TRBJ1-3; D remains ambiguous. This CDR3 has 16 amino acids. Germline loops: CDR1 LNHNV, CDR2 YYDKDF (reference sequence). V dropped 0 bases and J dropped 4 bases, with 13 bases sitting between them. CDR3 protein: CATSRDYTGFGNTIYF. The CDR3 DNA reads TGTGCCACCAGCAGAGATTATACGGGATTCGGAAACACCATATATTTT.

The chain has TRBV14 and TRBJ1-6; the D is unclear. Germline V gives CDR1 SGHDN, CDR2 FVKESK. The CDR3 has 17 residues. Trimming left V 0 bases short and J 0 bases short, with 9 bases between. The DNA of the CDR3 is TGTGCCAGCAGCCAAGACAGGCAGAGCTCCTATAATTCACCCCTCCACTTT. It yields the protein CASSQDRQSSYNSPLHF. Looking up the rest from reference TRBV14 and TRBJ1-6 gives the full variable domain: EAGVTQFPSHSVIEKGQTVTLRCDPISGHDNLYWYRRVMGKEIKFLLHFVKESKQDESGMPNNRFLAERTGGTYSTLKVQPAELEDSGVYFCASSQDRQSSYNSPLHFGNGTRLTVT.

The chain employs TRBV27 and TRBJ1-1; 9 nucleotides line up with TRBD1. The germline gives CDR1 MNHEY, CDR2 SMNVEV (reference sequence). With 3 bases clipped from V and 10 bases from J, the junction kept 6 bases outside the gene matches. The CDR3 is 13 residues long. CDR3 sequence: CASSFHGQGRAFF. CDR3 bases: TGTGCCAGCAGTTTCCACGGACAGGGGCGAGCTTTCTTT.